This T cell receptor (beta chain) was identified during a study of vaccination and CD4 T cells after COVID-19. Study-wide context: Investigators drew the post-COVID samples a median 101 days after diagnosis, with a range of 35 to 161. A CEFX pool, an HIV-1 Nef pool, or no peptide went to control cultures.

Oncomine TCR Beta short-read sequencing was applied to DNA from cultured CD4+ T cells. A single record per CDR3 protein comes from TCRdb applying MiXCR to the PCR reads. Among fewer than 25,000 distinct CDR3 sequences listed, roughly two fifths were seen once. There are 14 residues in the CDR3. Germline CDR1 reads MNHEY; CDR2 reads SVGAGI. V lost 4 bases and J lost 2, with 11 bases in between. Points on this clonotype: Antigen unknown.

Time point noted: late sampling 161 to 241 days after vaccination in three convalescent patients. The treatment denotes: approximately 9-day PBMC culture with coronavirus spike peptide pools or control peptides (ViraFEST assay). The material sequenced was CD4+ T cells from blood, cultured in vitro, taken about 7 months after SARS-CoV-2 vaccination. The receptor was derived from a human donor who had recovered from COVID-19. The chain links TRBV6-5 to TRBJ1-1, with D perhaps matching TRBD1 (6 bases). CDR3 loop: CASSSDRFNTEAFF. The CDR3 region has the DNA TGTGCCAGCAGTTCTGACAGGTTTAACACTGAAGCTTTCTTT.